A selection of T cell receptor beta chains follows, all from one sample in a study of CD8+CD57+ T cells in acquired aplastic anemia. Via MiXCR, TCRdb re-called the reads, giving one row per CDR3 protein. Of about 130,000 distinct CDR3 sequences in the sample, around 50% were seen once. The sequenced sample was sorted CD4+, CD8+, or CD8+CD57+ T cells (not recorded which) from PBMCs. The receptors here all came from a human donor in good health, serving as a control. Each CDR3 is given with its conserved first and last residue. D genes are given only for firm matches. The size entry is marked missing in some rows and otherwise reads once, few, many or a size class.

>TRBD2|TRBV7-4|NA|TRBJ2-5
CASRLTGTSGGAQETQYF
TGTGCCAGCCGCCTGACCGGGACTAGCGGGGGGGCCCAAGAGACCCAGTACTTC
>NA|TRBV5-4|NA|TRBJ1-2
CASSPQARNYGYTF
TGTGCCAGCAGCCCCCAGGCACGTAACTATGGCTACACCTTC
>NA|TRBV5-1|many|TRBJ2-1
CASSLAAGSYNEQFF
TGCGCCAGCAGCTTGGCGGCAGGGTCCTACAATGAGCAGTTCTTC
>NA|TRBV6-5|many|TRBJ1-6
CASSYSRGLANSPLHF
TGTGCCAGCAGTTACTCGAGGGGCCTGGCTAATTCACCCCTCCACTTT
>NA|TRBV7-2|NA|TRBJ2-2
CASRPFLPNTGELFF
TGCGCCAGCCGCCCCTTCCTGCCGAACACCGGGGAGCTGTTTTTT
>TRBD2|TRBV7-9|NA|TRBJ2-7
CASSRLAGSYEQYF
TGTGCCAGCAGCCGACTAGCGGGGTCCTACGAGCAGTACTTC
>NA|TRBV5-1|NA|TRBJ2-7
CASSADRYEQYF
TGCGCCAGCAGCGCGGACAGATACGAGCAGTACTTC
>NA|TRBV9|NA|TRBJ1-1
CASGEGSGAEAFF
TGTGCCAGCGGGGAAGGGTCCGGCGCGGAAGCTTTCTTT
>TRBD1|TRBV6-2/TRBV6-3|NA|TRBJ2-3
CASSYRAGTGGLIDTQYF
TGTGCCAGCAGTTACCGCGCCGGGACAGGGGGGCTTATAGATACGCAGTATTTT
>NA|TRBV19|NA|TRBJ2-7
CASSNQGYEQYF
TGTGCCAGTAGTAACCAGGGCTACGAGCAGTACTTC
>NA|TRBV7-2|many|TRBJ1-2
CASSLISAVRGGYGYTF
TGTGCCAGCAGCTTAATTAGCGCGGTCAGGGGCGGCTATGGCTACACCTTC
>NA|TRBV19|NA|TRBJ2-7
CASSIEGSYEQYF
TGTGCCAGTAGTATAGAGGGCTCCTACGAGCAGTACTTC
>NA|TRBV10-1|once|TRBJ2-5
CASSTPGHRGQETQYF
TGCGCCAGCAGTACCCCCGGACATAGGGGCCAAGAGACCCAGTACTTC
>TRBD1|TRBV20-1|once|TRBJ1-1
CSATDRLNTEAFF
TGCAGTGCTACGGACAGGCTGAACACTGAAGCTTTCTTT
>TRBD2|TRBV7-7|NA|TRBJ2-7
CASSLILAGGSSYEQYF
TGTGCCAGCAGCTTAATCCTAGCGGGGGGGAGCTCCTACGAGCAGTACTTC
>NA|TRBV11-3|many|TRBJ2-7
CASSPTLYEQYF
TGTGCCAGCAGTCCAACGCTCTACGAGCAGTACTTC
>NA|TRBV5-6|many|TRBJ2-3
CASSLAPSGDTQYF
TGTGCCAGCAGCTTGGCTCCTTCAGGGGATACGCAGTATTTT
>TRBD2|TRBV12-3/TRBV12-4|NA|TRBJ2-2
CASSPRGGLNTGELFF
TGTGCCAGCAGTCCTCGGGGGGGCCTCAACACCGGGGAGCTGTTTTTT
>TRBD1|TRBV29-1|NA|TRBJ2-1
CSVASRRTGYNEQFF
TGCAGCGTTGCCTCTCGCCGGACAGGCTACAATGAGCAGTTCTTC
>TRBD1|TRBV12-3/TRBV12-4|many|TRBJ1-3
CASRSTGQGSRGNTIYF
TGTGCCAGCAGATCCACGGGACAGGGGTCGAGGGGAAACACCATATATTTT
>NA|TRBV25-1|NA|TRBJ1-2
CASSAPFAYGYTF
TGTGCCAGCAGTGCCCCGTTCGCTTATGGCTACACCTTC
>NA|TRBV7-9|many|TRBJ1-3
CASLRSGSGNTIYF
TGTGCCAGCTTGCGATCGGGATCTGGAAACACCATATATTTT
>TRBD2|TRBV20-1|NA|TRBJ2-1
CSAPSGGPHPTNEQFF
TGCAGTGCGCCTAGCGGGGGACCTCACCCCACCAATGAGCAGTTCTTC
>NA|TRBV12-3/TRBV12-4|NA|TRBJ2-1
CASSLGAGGEQFF
TGTGCCAGCAGTTTGGGGGCCGGGGGTGAGCAGTTCTTC
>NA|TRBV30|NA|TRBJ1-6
CAWKTGNRNSPLHF
TGTGCCTGGAAGACAGGCAATCGGAATTCACCCCTCCACTTT
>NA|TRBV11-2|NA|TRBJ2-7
CASSLEGLGSSYEQYF
TGTGCCAGCAGCTTAGAGGGACTCGGGAGCTCCTACGAGCAGTACTTC
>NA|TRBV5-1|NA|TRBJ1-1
CARSLVPQTAQEAFF
TGCGCCCGCAGCTTAGTTCCCCAGACAGCACAAGAAGCTTTCTTT
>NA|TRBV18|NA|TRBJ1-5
CASSPMEAGGNQPQHF
TGTGCCAGCTCACCGATGGAGGCAGGGGGCAATCAGCCCCAGCATTTT
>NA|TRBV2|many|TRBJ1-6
CASSELPYNSPLHF
TGTGCCAGCAGTGAACTTCCCTATAATTCACCCCTCCACTTT
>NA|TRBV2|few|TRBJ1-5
CASSEGQGYQPQHF
TGTGCCAGCAGTGAAGGGCAGGGCTATCAGCCCCAGCATTTT
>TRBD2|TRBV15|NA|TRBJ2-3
CATSSERDGGADTQYF
TGTGCCACCAGCAGTGAAAGGGACGGGGGGGCGGATACGCAGTATTTT
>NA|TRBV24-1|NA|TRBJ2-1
CATRQYNEQFF
TGTGCCACCAGGCAGTACAATGAGCAGTTCTTC
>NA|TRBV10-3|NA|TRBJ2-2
CAIRRDTGELFF
TGTGCCATCAGGAGGGACACCGGGGAGCTATTTTTT
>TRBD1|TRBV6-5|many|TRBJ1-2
CASSYFHPGTAYGYTF
TGTGCCAGCAGTTACTTTCACCCCGGGACAGCCTATGGCTACACCTTC
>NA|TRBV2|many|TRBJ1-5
CASRGSGNQPQHF
TGTGCCAGCAGGGGCAGTGGGAATCAGCCCCAGCATTTT
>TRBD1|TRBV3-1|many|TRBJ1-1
CASSQGRGTGTEAFF
TGTGCCAGCAGCCAAGGGAGGGGGACAGGCACTGAAGCTTTCTTT
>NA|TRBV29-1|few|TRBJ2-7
CSLGPSSYEQYF
TGCAGCTTGGGTCCCAGCTCCTACGAGCAGTACTTC
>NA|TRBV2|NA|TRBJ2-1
CASSELGGSYNEQFF
TGTGCCAGCAGTGAATTAGGGGGCTCCTACAATGAGCAGTTCTTC
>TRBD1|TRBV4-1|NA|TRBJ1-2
CASSQGTGGNYGYTF
TGCGCCAGCAGCCAAGGGACAGGGGGCAACTATGGCTACACCTTC
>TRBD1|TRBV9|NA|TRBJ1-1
CASSSETGTGGNTEAFF
TGTGCCAGCAGCTCTGAGACCGGGACAGGGGGCAACACTGAAGCTTTCTTT
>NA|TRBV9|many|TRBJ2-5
CASSVGLGRETQYF
TGTGCCAGCAGCGTAGGTTTGGGGCGAGAGACCCAGTACTTC
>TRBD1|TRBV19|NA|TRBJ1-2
CASSITGQGAHGYTF
TGTGCCAGTAGTATTACCGGACAGGGGGCGCATGGCTACACCTTC
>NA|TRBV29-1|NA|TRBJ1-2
CSVVPQEANYGYTF
TGCAGCGTTGTTCCACAGGAAGCTAACTATGGCTACACCTTC
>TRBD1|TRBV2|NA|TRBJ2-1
CASRIRTGPYNEQFF
TGTGCCAGCAGGATTAGGACAGGGCCGTACAATGAGCAGTTCTTC
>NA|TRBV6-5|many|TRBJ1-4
CASSYSGRGNEKLFF
TGTGCCAGCAGTTACTCGGGCAGGGGAAATGAAAAACTGTTTTTT
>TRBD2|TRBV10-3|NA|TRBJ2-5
CAISELRTSGGRETQYF
TGTGCCATCAGTGAGCTCCGGACTAGCGGGGGGAGAGAGACCCAGTACTTC
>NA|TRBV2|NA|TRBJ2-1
CASSDGGNSYNEQFF
TGTGCCAGCAGCGATGGGGGGAACTCCTACAATGAGCAGTTCTTC
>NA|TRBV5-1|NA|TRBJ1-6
CASSLDDSPLHF
TGCGCCAGCAGCTTAGACGATTCACCCCTCCACTTT
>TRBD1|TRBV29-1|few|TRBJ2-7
CSVAPGQGNYEQYF
TGCAGCGTTGCCCCGGGACAGGGGAACTACGAGCAGTACTTC
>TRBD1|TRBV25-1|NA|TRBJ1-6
CASSLSYNGRGDYNSPLHF
TGTGCCAGCAGTTTATCCTACAATGGCAGGGGGGATTATAATTCACCCCTCCACTTT
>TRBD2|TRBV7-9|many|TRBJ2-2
CASRGGTNTGELFF
TGTGCCAGCAGGGGGGGGACCAACACCGGGGAGCTGTTTTTT
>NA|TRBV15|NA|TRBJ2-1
CATSRDRTGRSYNEQFF
TGTGCCACCAGCAGAGATCGGACGGGGCGATCCTACAATGAGCAGTTCTTC
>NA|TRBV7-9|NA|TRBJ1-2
CASSFHRVLEGYTF
TGTGCCAGCAGCTTCCACAGGGTATTAGAAGGCTACACCTTC
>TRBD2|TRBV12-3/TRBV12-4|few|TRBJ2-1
CASRVIRRRGGRPYNEQFF
TGTGCCAGCAGGGTAATTCGCCGGCGGGGGGGCCGTCCCTACAATGAGCAGTTCTTC
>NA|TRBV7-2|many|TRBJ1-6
CACSSPNSPLHF
TGTGCCTGCAGCTCCCCCAATTCACCCCTCCACTTT
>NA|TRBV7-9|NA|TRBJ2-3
CASTGATDTQCF
TGTGCCAGCACGGGGGCCACAGATACGCAGTGCTTT
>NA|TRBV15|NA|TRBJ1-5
CATSREYQPQHF
TGTGCCACCAGCAGAGAGTATCAGCCCCAGCATTTT
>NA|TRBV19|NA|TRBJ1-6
CASSNGGGSPLHF
TGTGCCAGTAGTAACGGGGGCGGGTCACCCCTCCACTTT